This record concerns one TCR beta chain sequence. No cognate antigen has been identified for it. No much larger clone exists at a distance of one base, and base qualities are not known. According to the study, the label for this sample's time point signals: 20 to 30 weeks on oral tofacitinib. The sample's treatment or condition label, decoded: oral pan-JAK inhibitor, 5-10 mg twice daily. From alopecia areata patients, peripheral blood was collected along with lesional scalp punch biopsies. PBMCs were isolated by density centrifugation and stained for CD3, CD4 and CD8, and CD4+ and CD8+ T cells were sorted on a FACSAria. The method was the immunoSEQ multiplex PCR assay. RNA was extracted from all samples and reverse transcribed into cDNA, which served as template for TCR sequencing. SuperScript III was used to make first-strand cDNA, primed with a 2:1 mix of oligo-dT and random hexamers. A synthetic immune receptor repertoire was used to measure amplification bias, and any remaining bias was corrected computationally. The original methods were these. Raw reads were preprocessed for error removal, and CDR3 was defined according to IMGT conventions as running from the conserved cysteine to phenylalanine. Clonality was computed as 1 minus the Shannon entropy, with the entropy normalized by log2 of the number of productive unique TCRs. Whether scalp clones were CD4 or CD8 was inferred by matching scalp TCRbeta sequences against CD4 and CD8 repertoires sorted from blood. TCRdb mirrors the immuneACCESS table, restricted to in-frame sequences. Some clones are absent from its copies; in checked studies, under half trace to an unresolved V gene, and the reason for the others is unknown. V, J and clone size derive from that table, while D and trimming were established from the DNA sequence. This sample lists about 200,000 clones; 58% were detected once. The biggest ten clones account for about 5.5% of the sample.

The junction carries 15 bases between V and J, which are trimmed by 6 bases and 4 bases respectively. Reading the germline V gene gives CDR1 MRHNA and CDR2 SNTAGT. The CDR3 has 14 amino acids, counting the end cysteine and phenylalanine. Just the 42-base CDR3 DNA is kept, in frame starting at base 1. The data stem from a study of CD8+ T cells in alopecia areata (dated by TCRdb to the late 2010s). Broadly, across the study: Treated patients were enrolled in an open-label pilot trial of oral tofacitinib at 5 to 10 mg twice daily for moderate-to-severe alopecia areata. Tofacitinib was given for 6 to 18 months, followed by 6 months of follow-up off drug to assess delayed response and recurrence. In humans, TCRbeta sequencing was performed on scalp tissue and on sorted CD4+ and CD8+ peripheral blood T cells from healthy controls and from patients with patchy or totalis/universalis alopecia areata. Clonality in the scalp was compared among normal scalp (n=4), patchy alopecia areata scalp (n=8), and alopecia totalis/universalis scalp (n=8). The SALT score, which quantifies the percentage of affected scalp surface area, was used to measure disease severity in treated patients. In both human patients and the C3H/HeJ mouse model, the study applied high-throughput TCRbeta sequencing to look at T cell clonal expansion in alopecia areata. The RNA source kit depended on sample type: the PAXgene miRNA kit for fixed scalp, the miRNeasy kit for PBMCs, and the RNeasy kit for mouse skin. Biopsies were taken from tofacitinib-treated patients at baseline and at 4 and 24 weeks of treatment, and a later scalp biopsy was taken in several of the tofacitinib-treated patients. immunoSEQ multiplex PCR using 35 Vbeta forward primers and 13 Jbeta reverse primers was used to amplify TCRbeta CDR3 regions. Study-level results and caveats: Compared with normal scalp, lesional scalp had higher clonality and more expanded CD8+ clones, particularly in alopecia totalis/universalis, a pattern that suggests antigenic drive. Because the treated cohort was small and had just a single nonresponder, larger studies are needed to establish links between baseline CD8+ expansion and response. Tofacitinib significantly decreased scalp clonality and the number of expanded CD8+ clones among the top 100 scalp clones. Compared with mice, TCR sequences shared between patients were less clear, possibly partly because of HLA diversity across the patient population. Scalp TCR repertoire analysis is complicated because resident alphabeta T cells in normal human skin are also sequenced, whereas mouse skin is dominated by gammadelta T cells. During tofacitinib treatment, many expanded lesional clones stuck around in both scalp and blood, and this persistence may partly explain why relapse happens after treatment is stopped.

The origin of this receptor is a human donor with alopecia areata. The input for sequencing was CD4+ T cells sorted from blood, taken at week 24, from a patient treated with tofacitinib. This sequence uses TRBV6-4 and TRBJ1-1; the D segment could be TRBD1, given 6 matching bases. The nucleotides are TGTGCCAGCAGGGCTGGGGGCAAGGGCACTGAAGCTTTCTTT. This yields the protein CASRAGGKGTEAFF.